This note documents a single TCR beta chain sequence. CDR3 length: 13 amino acids. The V gene's germline CDR1 is LNHDA and CDR2 SQIVND (reference sequence). Trimming took 6 bases from V and 2 from J, leaving 11 bases between them. This sample was taken from a study of T cell responses to AZD1222 COVID-19 vaccine. Profiled with immunoSEQ multiplex PCR; TCRdb holds only in-frame clones, not every one. The profile shows some 150,000 clones, approximately 91% of them singletons. The chain uses TRBV19 and TRBJ2-7; D might be TRBD1 (6 bases). The sequence came from an adult in good health. The sample in question was peripheral blood, obtained on day 0 of AZD1222 vaccination. The CDR3 spells CASRKGQTYEQYF. The CDR3 DNA sequence: TGTGCCAGTAGAAAAGGACAGACCTACGAGCAGTACTTC.